The 23 T cell receptor beta chains presented below share a single source sample, sequenced in a study of T cell repertoires in cytomegalovirus infection. TCRdb itself ran the reads through MiXCR, one entry per CDR3 protein. Among under 850,000 distinct CDR3 sequences listed, approximately 40% were seen once. The sequencing sample was made of PBMCs. The source of these receptors is a human donor in good health (CMV status not recorded). Some clones in this sample may be carry-over from other donors' samples.

The chain uses TRBV7-2 and TRBJ1-1; D perhaps matches TRBD1 (6 bases). CDR3 length: 16 residues. The germline V gene has CDR1 SGHTA and CDR2 FQGNSA. Trimming left V 1 base short and J 0 bases short, with 12 bases between. The CDR3 DNA sequence: TGTGCCAGCAGCTTAGTGGCGGGGGCCATGAACACTGAAGCTTTCTTT. Protein product: CASSLVAGAMNTEAFF.

This chain uses TRBV5-4 with TRBJ2-1; D is unclear. The ends were cut back, 4 bases at V and 10 bases at J, with 12 bases in the middle. The CDR3 runs to 12 residues. Germline CDR1 and CDR2: SGHNT and YYREEE (reference sequence). CDR3 sequence reads: CASSPRQAEQFF. The CDR3, as DNA: TGTGCCAGCAGCCCTCGCCAGGCCGAGCAGTTCTTC. Using reference TRBV5-4 and TRBJ2-1 for the parts outside the CDR3, the full variable domain is ETGVTQSPTHLIKTRGQQVTLRCSSQSGHNTVSWYQQALGQGPQFIFQYYREEENGRGNFPPRFSGLQFPNYSSELNVNALELDDSALYLCASSPRQAEQFFGPGTRLTVL.

The V and J genes are TRBV7-6 and TRBJ1-1; D uncertain. The CDR3 length is 19 residues. Trimming removed 3 bases at V and 0 bases at J, with 23 bases between. CDR1 and CDR2 from the germline V gene are SGHVS and FNYEAQ. In DNA form, the CDR3 reads TGTGCCAGCAGCTTTCCGACCTCAAAGGCTCGATCCCTGAACACTGAAGCTTTCTTT. It codes for CASSFPTSKARSLNTEAFF.

This clonotype was counted between two and nine times. V gene TRBV7-9 combines with J gene TRBJ2-5; 7 bases are a match to TRBD1. Losses at the gene ends were 5 bases for V and 5 bases for J; bases not matched to a gene: 8. Germline CDR1 is SEHNR and CDR2 is FQNEAQ (reference sequence). CDR3 length equals 14 residues. The CDR3 nucleotides read TGTGCCAGCAGCCAAACAGGGGTAGGGGAGACCCAGTACTTC. Amino acids: CASSQTGVGETQYF.

This clonotype was seen a handful of times. The chain joins TRBV7-6 to TRBJ1-3; D gene unclear. V lost 5 bases and J lost 3, with 5 bases in between. The CDR3 has 12 amino acids. Germline CDR1 is SGHVS and CDR2 is FNYEAQ. In nucleotides, the CDR3 is TGTGCCAGCAGCCAAGATGGAAACACCATATATTTT. Amino acid sequence: CASSQDGNTIYF. Drawing the rest from reference TRBV7-6 and TRBJ1-3, the complete variable domain is GAGVSQSPRYKVTKRGQDVALRCDPISGHVSLYWYRQALGQGPEFLTYFNYEAQQDKSGLPNDRFSAERPEGSISTLTIQRTEQRDSAMYRCASSQDGNTIYFGEGSWLTVV.

This clonotype was recorded a few times. The V call is TRBV27, the J call TRBJ2-5; D is ambiguous. Deletions cut 7 bases from V and 4 bases from J, with 19 bases between. Germline CDR1 reads MNHEY; CDR2 reads SMNVEV (reference sequence). CDR3 size: 15 residues. The CDR3 nucleotides are TGTGCCAGCAAAAGAAGTGGGTTTTCTCTAGAGACCCAGTACTTC. Translation gives CASKRSGFSLETQYF.

The chain is built from TRBV15 and TRBJ1-4; tentative D call: TRBD1 (5 bases). The length of the CDR3 is 17 residues. Trimming took off 0 bases at V and 4 bases at J, with 15 bases between the two ends. Germline CDR1 and CDR2: LNHNV and YYDKDF (reference sequence). The CDR3 sequence is CATSRDPLTAYNEKLFF. DNA of the CDR3: TGTGCCACCAGCAGAGATCCCCTGACAGCGTATAATGAAAAACTGTTTTTT.

J is TRBJ1-1 and V is TRBV20-1, with TRBD1 as a possible D gene (6 bases). V lost 0 bases to trimming and J lost 1 base, with 12 bases between them. The CDR3 loop spans 15 amino acids. Germline V gene lookup returns CDR1 DFQATT and CDR2 SNEGSKA (reference sequence). This chain's CDR3 is CSAREGVRGNTEAFF. CDR3 nucleotide sequence: TGCAGTGCTAGAGAAGGGGTCAGGGGGAACACTGAAGCTTTCTTT.

The chain has TRBV24-1 and TRBJ2-3; tentatively, D is TRBD1 (5 bases). Trimming cost V 3 bases and J 7 bases, with 13 bases left between them. The germline gives CDR1 KGHDR, CDR2 SFDVKD. The CDR3 has 14 amino acids. Here the CDR3 DNA reads TGTGCCACCAGTGATGCTACGACAGTAAATACGCAGTATTTT. It yields the protein CATSDATTVNTQYF.

This rearrangement joins TRBV5-1 to TRBJ1-6; TRBD1 matches 7 bases. CDR3 length: 13 amino acids. Trimming at V came to 1 base and at J to 13 bases, leaving 5 bases not matched to a gene. CDR1 is SGHRS and CDR2 is YFSETQ in the germline V gene. The DNA for the CDR3 is TGCGCCAGCAGCTTGCAGGGGGATGAGCCCCTCCACTTT. It yields the protein CASSLQGDEPLHF.

The sample holds a few counts of this clonotype. The chain carries TRBV7-8 and TRBJ2-2, with no clear D. Germline CDR1 SGHVS, CDR2 FQNEAQ. The CDR3 loop spans 13 amino acids. The V end lost 2 bases, the J end lost 6 bases, and 7 bases lay between the germline ends. This CDR3 is CASSLYQAGELFF. In nucleotides, the CDR3 is TGTGCCAGCAGCTTATACCAGGCCGGGGAGCTGTTTTTT.

The rearrangement links TRBV7-8 to TRBJ2-7, with TRBD1 matching over 7 bases. V trimming: 5 bases; J trimming: 0 bases; junction bases outside the gene matches: 7. The CDR3 has 15 amino acids. Per the germline V gene, CDR1 is SGHVS and CDR2 is FQNEAQ. The CDR3 loop reads CASSPYRGPSYEQYF. The CDR3 bases are TGTGCCAGCAGCCCCTACAGGGGACCCTCCTACGAGCAGTACTTC.

Ten or more counts support this clonotype. The chain uses TRBV7-9 and TRBJ2-1, with D hard to call. The germline V gene has CDR1 SEHNR and CDR2 FQNEAQ (reference sequence). CDR3 length: 12 amino acids. Trimming removed 1 base from V and 7 bases from J, with 5 bases in between. CDR3: CASSLVQNEQFF. The DNA for the CDR3 is TGTGCCAGCAGCTTAGTACAAAATGAGCAGTTCTTC.

Only a few counts were recorded for this clonotype. The chain has TRBV7-2 and TRBJ1-5, with a possible D match to TRBD1 (5 bases). The V end lost 9 bases, the J end lost 2 bases, and 17 bases lay between the germline ends. Germline V gives CDR1 SGHTA, CDR2 FQGNSA. This CDR3 has 15 amino acids. For the CDR3, the DNA is TGTGCCAGTACCCTGGGGGGGGATGGCAATCAGCCCCAGCATTTT. Protein sequence: CASTLGGDGNQPQHF. Filled out from reference TRBV7-2 and TRBJ1-5, the complete variable domain reads GAGVSQSPSNKVTEKGKDVELRCDPISGHTALYWYRQSLGQGLEFLIYFQGNSAPDKSGLPSDRFSAERTGGSVSTLTIQRTQQEDSAVYLCASTLGGDGNQPQHFGDGTRLSIL.

This clonotype was counted a few times. The chain joins TRBV27 to TRBJ1-6; TRBD1 might be the D (6 bases). Germline CDR1 and CDR2: MNHEY and SMNVEV (reference sequence). V was shortened by 5 bases and J by 9 bases, with 17 bases between the two germline ends. CDR3 length equals 15 residues. CDR3 nucleotides: TGTGCCAGCAGTCCATACACAGGGTTTCGTTCACCCCTCCACTTT. Translating it yields CASSPYTGFRSPLHF.

The V call is TRBV5-1, the J call TRBJ1-1; D is uncertain. The germline V gene has CDR1 SGHRS and CDR2 YFSETQ. This CDR3 comprises 14 residues. Trimming took 5 bases from V and 4 from J, leaving 15 bases between them. CDR3 sequence: CASRSSTRGTEAFF. DNA of the CDR3: TGCGCCAGCAGATCGTCGACTCGTGGCACTGAAGCTTTCTTT.

The rearrangement links TRBV20-1 to TRBJ2-1; 10 bases match TRBD2. Germline V gene sequence: CDR1 DFQATT, CDR2 SNEGSKA (reference sequence). There are 14 residues in the CDR3. Losses at the gene ends were 6 bases for V and 6 bases for J; bases not matched to a gene: 8. DNA for the CDR3: TGCAGTGCAGATCTAGCGGGAGTCGGCAATGAGCAGTTCTTC. Its translation is CSADLAGVGNEQFF.

The chain is built from TRBV7-2 and TRBJ2-1, with 8 bases that match TRBD2. The V gene's germline CDR1 is SGHTA and CDR2 FQGNSA. Trimming at V came to 5 bases and at J to 14 bases, leaving 8 bases not matched to a gene. The CDR3 consists of 12 residues. The CDR3 DNA reads TGTGCCAGCAGCCTCCCGGGACTAGATAAGTTCTTC. Amino acid sequence: CASSLPGLDKFF. Full variable domain (rest looked up from reference TRBV7-2 and TRBJ2-1): GAGVSQSPSNKVTEKGKDVELRCDPISGHTALYWYRQSLGQGLEFLIYFQGNSAPDKSGLPSDRFSAERTGGSVSTLTIQRTQQEDSAVYLCASSLPGLDKFFGPGTRLTVL.

This clonotype was found a few times. The chain recombines TRBV12-3 or TRBV12-4 with TRBJ2-2; possibly TRBD2 for D (6 bases). The V and J ends lost 3 bases and 4 bases respectively, with 18 bases between them. The CDR3 spans 17 residues. CDR3 sequence: CASSFLSGPRGTGELFF. CDR3 DNA: TGTGCCAGCAGTTTCCTGAGCGGGCCCCGAGGCACCGGGGAGCTGTTTTTT.

V and J are TRBV6-1 and TRBJ1-5; no definite D call. The V end was cut by 1 base, the J end by 6 bases, with 13 bases between. This CDR3 region has 15 residues. CDR1 and CDR2 (germline): MNHNS, SASEGT. The CDR3 DNA reads as TGTGCCAGCAGTGAAGGAGGGTCCCCAGGTCAGCCCCAGCATTTT. Translation gives CASSEGGSPGQPQHF.

V usage is TRBV28 and J usage is TRBJ2-4; possibly TRBD2 for D (5 bases). Between the trimmed V and J ends, which lost 4 bases and 9 bases, there was a span of 10 bases. CDR1 is MDHEN and CDR2 is SYDVKM in the germline V gene. This CDR3 comprises 12 residues. CDR3 sequence reads: CASSYRGSIQYF. The CDR3 nucleotides are TGTGCCAGCAGTTACCGGGGAAGCATTCAGTACTTC. Variable domain in full (rest from reference TRBV28 and TRBJ2-4): DVKVTQSSRYLVKRTGEKVFLECVQDMDHENMFWYRQDPGLGLRLIYFSYDVKMKEKGDIPEGYSVSREKKERFSLILESASTNQTSMYLCASSYRGSIQYFGAGTRLSVL.

As to this clonotype: A much more abundant neighbour one base away suggests this may be a read error. The rearrangement joins TRBV7-6 to TRBJ1-1; no clear D. Germline V gene sequence: CDR1 SGHVS, CDR2 FNYEAQ. This CDR3 has 9 residues. Trimming removed 8 bases from V and 11 bases from J, with 9 bases in between. The chain's CDR3 is CASYGMAFF. CDR3 nucleotides: TGTGCCAGCTATGGTATGGCTTTCTTT. Filled out from reference TRBV7-6 and TRBJ1-1, the complete variable domain reads GAGVSQSPRYKVTKRGQDVALRCDPISGHVSLYWYRQALGQGPEFLTYFNYEAQQDKSGLPNDRFSAERPEGSISTLTIQRTEQRDSAMYRCASYGMAFFGQGTRLTVV.

The gene calls are TRBV6-1 and TRBJ1-1; 7 positions agree with TRBD1. There are 16 residues in the CDR3. Trimming took 0 bases from V and 8 from J; bases not matched to a gene: 12. Germline V gene sequence: CDR1 MNHNS, CDR2 SASEGT. The CDR3 DNA is TGTGCCAGCAGTGAAGCGCTAGGGGACAGAGCTGCGGAAGCTTTCTTT. It encodes CASSEALGDRAAEAFF.